This T cell receptor (beta chain) was found in a study of blood T cell repertoires in COVID-19. Study-level background: The analysed material was cDNA or gDNA that came from T cells, B-cell-depleted T cells, or PBMCs.

V trimming: 5 bases; J trimming: 4 bases; junction bases outside the gene matches: 8. This CDR3 has 16 amino acids. Germline CDR1 MGHDK, CDR2 SYGVNS. How the authors handled the data: Estimation of nucleated cell counts was performed using reference gene primer amplification. Produced via immunoSEQ multiplex PCR; TCRdb's table is partial and in-frame only. V and J calls and clone size are given by that table; D and trimming were obtained from the DNA. Of 450,000 to 500,000 clones listed, approximately 85% are singletons. The TCR comes from a human donor in a cohort sampled during active COVID-19. The chain uses TRBV25-1 and TRBJ2-3, with 11 positions matching TRBD2. The sequenced material came from peripheral blood. For the CDR3, the DNA is TGTGCCAGCAGTCTCACTAGCGGGAGAGGGGCAGATACGCAGTATTTT. This sequence encodes CASSLTSGRGADTQYF.